This TCR beta chain was identified during a study of radiotherapy plus CTLA-4 blockade in lung cancer. Focal radiation was given together with CTLA-4 blockade (ipilimumab) to patients with chemo-refractory metastatic non-small-cell lung cancer. Remarks on this clone: What it binds is unknown.

Study results and caveats: Blood-borne expansion of tumor-derived TCR clones followed radiotherapy plus ipilimumab.

Profiling relied on immunoSEQ multiplex PCR, and the TCRdb table lists in-frame clones only, not all of them. The data contain about 62,000 clones, 60% to 80% of them singletons. Germline-derived CDR1 and CDR2 are KGHSH and LQKENI. Trimming took off 4 bases at V and 1 base at J, with 11 bases between the two ends. The CDR3 runs 14 residues. The TCR was taken from a human donor with non-small cell lung cancer who had a complete response to radiotherapy plus ipilimumab. Sequenced material: peripheral blood, taken from a patient treated with radiotherapy plus ipilimumab. The chain joins TRBV18 to TRBJ2-7; D possibly uses TRBD1 or TRBD2 (5 bases each). Here the CDR3 reads CASSLPGRSYEQYF. The CDR3 coding sequence is TGTGCCAGCTCACTGCCGGGACGGTCCTACGAGCAGTACTTC.